These T cell receptor beta chains were read from a single sample in a study of blood T cells in healthy people across ages. Each CDR3 protein is one row after TCRdb ran MiXCR on the 5' RACE reads. In the table there are about 1.8 million distinct CDR3 sequences, around half of which are singletons. The sample taken for sequencing was blood. All receptors derive from a woman between 35 and 50 years old in good health. Both conserved end residues are part of each CDR3. The D gene is left open where the match is weak. Rows give clone size only sometimes, using once, few, many, or a class for an expanded clone.

abundance: NA
d_gene: NA
v_gene: TRBV7-2
j_gene: TRBJ2-3
CDR3aa: CASSSEGRSTDTQYF
CDR3nt: TGTGCCAGCAGCTCTGAAGGGCGGAGCACAGATACGCAGTATTTT

abundance: NA
d_gene: NA
v_gene: TRBV28
j_gene: TRBJ2-7
CDR3aa: CASSWGFYEQYF
CDR3nt: TGTGCCAGCAGTTGGGGGTTCTACGAGCAGTACTTC

abundance: NA
d_gene: NA
v_gene: TRBV18
j_gene: TRBJ2-6
CDR3aa: CASSPPGRRLSGANVLTF
CDR3nt: TGTGCCAGCTCACCACCGGGGCGGAGGCTCTCTGGGGCCAACGTCCTGACTTTC

abundance: few
d_gene: NA
v_gene: TRBV7-9
j_gene: TRBJ2-4
CDR3aa: CASSLGGAGLKNIQYF
CDR3nt: TGTGCCAGCAGCTTAGGGGGGGCAGGGCTCAAAAACATTCAGTACTTC

abundance: NA
d_gene: TRBD2
v_gene: TRBV9
j_gene: TRBJ2-3
CDR3aa: CASSQSGGPGADTQYF
CDR3nt: TGTGCCAGCAGCCAATCGGGGGGGCCGGGGGCGGATACGCAGTATTTT

abundance: NA
d_gene: TRBD2
v_gene: TRBV20-1
j_gene: TRBJ2-3
CDR3aa: CSAHALAGGLVDTQYF
CDR3nt: TGCAGTGCTCACGCCCTAGCGGGGGGTTTGGTAGATACGCAGTATTTT

abundance: NA
d_gene: NA
v_gene: TRBV20-1
j_gene: TRBJ2-5
CDR3aa: CSAFRGGETQYF
CDR3nt: TGCAGTGCTTTCAGGGGAGGCGAGACCCAGTACTTC

abundance: NA
d_gene: NA
v_gene: TRBV7-9
j_gene: TRBJ2-1
CDR3aa: CASSLGVGDSYNEQFF
CDR3nt: TGTGCCAGCAGCTTAGGGGTTGGGGACTCATACAATGAGCAGTTCTTC

abundance: NA
d_gene: NA
v_gene: TRBV29-1
j_gene: TRBJ2-4
CDR3aa: CSGGAQNIQYF
CDR3nt: TGCAGCGGGGGGGCCCAAAACATTCAGTACTTC

abundance: NA
d_gene: TRBD1
v_gene: TRBV7-9
j_gene: TRBJ2-1
CDR3aa: CASSWGQHDEQFF
CDR3nt: TGTGCCAGCAGCTGGGGACAGCACGATGAGCAGTTCTTC

abundance: NA
d_gene: NA
v_gene: TRBV6-2/TRBV6-3
j_gene: TRBJ2-7
CDR3aa: CASSPRVSEQYF
CDR3nt: TGTGCCAGCAGTCCCCGGGTTAGCGAGCAGTACTTC

abundance: NA
d_gene: TRBD1
v_gene: TRBV28
j_gene: TRBJ2-2
CDR3aa: CASKGTGDYETGELFF
CDR3nt: TGTGCCAGCAAGGGGACAGGGGATTACGAAACCGGGGAGCTGTTTTTT

abundance: once
d_gene: TRBD2
v_gene: TRBV11-2
j_gene: TRBJ2-1
CDR3aa: CASSLDLALAGLSTYNEQFF
CDR3nt: TGTGCCAGCAGCTTAGATTTGGCACTAGCGGGCCTCAGCACCTACAATGAGCAGTTCTTC

abundance: NA
d_gene: NA
v_gene: TRBV6-5
j_gene: TRBJ1-6
CDR3aa: CASSYGGLDSPLHF
CDR3nt: TGTGCCAGCAGTTACGGGGGCTTGGATTCACCCCTCCACTTT

abundance: NA
d_gene: NA
v_gene: TRBV19
j_gene: TRBJ2-3
CDR3aa: CASSIGLTTDTQYF
CDR3nt: TGTGCCAGTAGTATCGGGCTCACCACAGATACGCAGTATTTT

abundance: NA
d_gene: NA
v_gene: TRBV6-6
j_gene: TRBJ2-3
CDR3aa: CASSPGALRPGTDTQYF
CDR3nt: TGTGCCAGCAGTCCTGGGGCCCTCAGACCCGGCACAGATACGCAGTATTTT

abundance: NA
d_gene: TRBD1
v_gene: TRBV28
j_gene: TRBJ1-1
CDR3aa: CASSTRQGWRDTEAFF
CDR3nt: TGTGCCAGCAGTACGAGACAGGGATGGCGGGACACTGAAGCTTTCTTT

abundance: few
d_gene: NA
v_gene: TRBV7-2
j_gene: TRBJ2-7
CDR3aa: CASSRHPSYEQYF
CDR3nt: TGTGCCAGCAGCCGACACCCGAGCTACGAGCAGTACTTC

abundance: NA
d_gene: NA
v_gene: TRBV13
j_gene: TRBJ2-2
CDR3aa: CASSLNQGAGELFF
CDR3nt: TGTGCCAGCAGCTTAAACCAAGGGGCCGGGGAGCTGTTTTTT

abundance: NA
d_gene: NA
v_gene: TRBV28
j_gene: TRBJ2-7
CDR3aa: CASSSPSDYEQYF
CDR3nt: TGTGCCAGCAGTTCCCCCTCGGACTACGAGCAGTACTTC

abundance: few
d_gene: NA
v_gene: TRBV28
j_gene: TRBJ1-1
CDR3aa: CASSFSRANTEAFF
CDR3nt: TGTGCCAGCAGTTTCTCCAGGGCGAACACTGAAGCTTTCTTT

abundance: few
d_gene: NA
v_gene: TRBV4-1
j_gene: TRBJ2-4
CDR3aa: CASSHVGAGVDIQYF
CDR3nt: TGCGCCAGCAGCCATGTCGGGGCAGGGGTGGACATTCAGTACTTC

abundance: NA
d_gene: NA
v_gene: TRBV7-2
j_gene: TRBJ2-5
CDR3aa: CASIPSSQETQYF
CDR3nt: TGTGCCAGCATACCCTCTTCGCAAGAGACCCAGTACTTC

abundance: NA
d_gene: NA
v_gene: TRBV2
j_gene: TRBJ1-2
CDR3aa: CASSEYGASNYGYTF
CDR3nt: TGTGCCAGCAGTGAATACGGGGCGTCCAACTATGGCTACACCTTC

abundance: NA
d_gene: NA
v_gene: TRBV20-1
j_gene: TRBJ1-2
CDR3aa: CSADDRSYGYTF
CDR3nt: TGCAGTGCCGATGACAGGAGCTATGGCTACACCTTC

abundance: NA
d_gene: NA
v_gene: TRBV4-2
j_gene: TRBJ1-2
CDR3aa: CASSHIGTTEAGYTF
CDR3nt: TGTGCCAGCAGCCATATCGGGACAACAGAGGCTGGCTACACCTTC

abundance: NA
d_gene: NA
v_gene: TRBV27
j_gene: TRBJ2-7
CDR3aa: CASSPTWGSVYEQYF
CDR3nt: TGTGCCAGCAGTCCCACGTGGGGAAGTGTTTACGAGCAGTACTTC

abundance: NA
d_gene: NA
v_gene: TRBV7-9
j_gene: TRBJ1-2
CDR3aa: CASSPFMEGYTF
CDR3nt: TGTGCCAGCAGCCCCTTTATGGAAGGCTACACCTTC

abundance: NA
d_gene: NA
v_gene: TRBV20-1
j_gene: TRBJ2-1
CDR3aa: CSARDEYETQFF
CDR3nt: TGCAGTGCTAGAGATGAGTACGAGACCCAGTTCTTC

abundance: few
d_gene: TRBD2
v_gene: TRBV29-1
j_gene: TRBJ2-1
CDR3aa: CSVEGLAGGISYNEQFF
CDR3nt: TGCAGCGTGGAGGGACTAGCGGGGGGGATCTCCTACAATGAGCAGTTCTTC

abundance: NA
d_gene: NA
v_gene: TRBV5-1
j_gene: TRBJ1-2
CDR3aa: CASSLAPHANYGYTF
CDR3nt: TGCGCCAGCAGCTTGGCCCCCCATGCTAACTATGGCTACACCTTC

abundance: few
d_gene: NA
v_gene: TRBV4-3
j_gene: TRBJ2-5
CDR3aa: CASSQDWEGAQETQYF
CDR3nt: TGCGCCAGCAGCCAAGATTGGGAAGGGGCCCAAGAGACCCAGTACTTC

abundance: few
d_gene: TRBD2
v_gene: TRBV7-9
j_gene: TRBJ2-7
CDR3aa: CASRFSGGEYEQYF
CDR3nt: TGTGCCAGCAGGTTTAGCGGGGGCGAGTACGAGCAGTACTTC

abundance: NA
d_gene: NA
v_gene: TRBV12-5
j_gene: TRBJ2-5
CDR3aa: CASGFGTLETQYF
CDR3nt: TGTGCTAGTGGTTTCGGGACTTTGGAGACCCAGTACTTC

abundance: few
d_gene: NA
v_gene: TRBV6-5
j_gene: TRBJ2-5
CDR3aa: CASSYDPDTQETQYF
CDR3nt: TGTGCCAGCAGTTACGATCCCGACACCCAAGAGACCCAGTACTTC

abundance: few
d_gene: TRBD1
v_gene: TRBV7-2
j_gene: TRBJ2-5
CDR3aa: CASSPNRGLVQETQYF
CDR3nt: TGTGCCAGCAGTCCAAACAGGGGGCTGGTCCAAGAGACCCAGTACTTC